The source of this T cell receptor beta chain is a study of PD-1 blockade in classical Hodgkin lymphoma. Overall study results and limits: TCR diversity at baseline was reported to be reduced in newly diagnosed patients relative to healthy donors. There was a significant rise in CD4+ TCR diversity by C4D1, with no such rise for CD8+. Undefined causes, possibly disease activity or prior therapy, underlie the repertoire differences.

The patients all showed relapse after autologous stem cell transplantation, while their brentuximab vedotin exposure varied. CDR3 length: 15 residues. Trimming took 6 bases from V and 0 from J; bases not matched to a gene: 1. Germline loops: CDR1 SGHRS, CDR2 YFSETQ. For this clone: Its antigen is unknown.

The assay was immunoSEQ multiplex PCR, and TCRdb's table has in-frame clones only and misses some. The table lists roughly 26,000 clones, 85% to 90% of them singletons. The receptor comes from a human donor with classical Hodgkin lymphoma. The chain carries TRBV5-1 and TRBJ2-1; 12 bases agree with TRBD2. The sample in question was peripheral blood mononuclear cells (PBMCs), obtained at baseline. CDR3 in amino acids: CASMTSGGSYNEQFF. DNA of the CDR3: TGCGCCAGCATGACTAGCGGGGGCTCCTACAATGAGCAGTTCTTC.